The 20 T cell receptor beta chains presented below share a single source sample, sequenced in a study of Ad26.COV2.S vaccination and SARS-CoV-2 variants. Some clones are missing from TCRdb's copy, which holds only in-frame ones; the method was immunoSEQ multiplex PCR. The data hold 300,000 to 400,000 clones, with 92% observed a single time. This specimen was peripheral blood, taken after recovery from COVID-19. The receptors were gathered from a human donor who had recovered from COVID-19.

The chain joins TRBV28 to TRBJ2-7; unclear D gene. This CDR3 is built from 13 residues. Germline CDR1 is MDHEN and CDR2 is SYDVKM. Trimming shortened V by 4 bases and J by 5 bases, and 12 bases separated the two germline ends. CDR3 nucleotides: TGTGCCAGCAGTTCGGTCCCGAGGAACGAGCAGTACTTC. Translation: CASSSVPRNEQYF. Variable domain in full (rest from reference TRBV28 and TRBJ2-7): DVKVTQSSRYLVKRTGEKVFLECVQDMDHENMFWYRQDPGLGLRLIYFSYDVKMKEKGDIPEGYSVSREKKERFSLILESASTNQTSMYLCASSSVPRNEQYFGPGTRLTVT.

The chain links TRBV6-6 to TRBJ2-7, with no clear D. The CDR3 extends over 11 amino acids. V lost 5 bases to trimming and J lost 1 base, with 3 bases between them. The germline V gene encodes CDR1 MNHNY and CDR2 SVGAGI (reference sequence). CDR3 region: CASSGSYEQYF. The CDR3 bases are TGTGCCAGCAGTGGTTCCTACGAGCAGTACTTC.

V and J are TRBV7-9 and TRBJ2-7; D might be TRBD1 or TRBD2, each matching 6 bases. This CDR3 region has 15 residues. Germline CDR1 SEHNR, CDR2 FQNEAQ (reference sequence). With 5 bases removed from V and 3 bases from J, the gap between germline ends came to 17 bases. CDR3 nucleotides: TGTGCCAGCAGCGTGGGGGGCCTCCAAAACTACGAGCAGTACTTC. As protein: CASSVGGLQNYEQYF.

This sequence joins TRBV7-6 and TRBJ2-1; D gene ambiguous. The V and J ends lost 2 bases and 0 bases respectively, with 11 bases between them. Germline CDR1 reads SGHVS; CDR2 reads FNYEAQ. The CDR3 totals 16 residues. The CDR3, as DNA: TGTGCCAGCAGCTTACGGCCCACGAGCTCCTACAATGAGCAGTTCTTC. Amino acid sequence: CASSLRPTSSYNEQFF. The variable domain in full, with the rest retrieved from reference TRBV7-6 and TRBJ2-1, is GAGVSQSPRYKVTKRGQDVALRCDPISGHVSLYWYRQALGQGPEFLTYFNYEAQQDKSGLPNDRFSAERPEGSISTLTIQRTEQRDSAMYRCASSLRPTSSYNEQFFGPGTRLTVL.

The V and J genes are TRBV6-1 and TRBJ1-4; D ambiguous. Trimming left V 3 bases short and J 0 bases short, with 8 bases between. Germline V CDR1 and CDR2: MNHNS, SASEGT. CDR3 length equals 15 residues. The CDR3 reads CASSEAVATNEKLFF. CDR3 bases: TGTGCCAGCAGTGAGGCAGTAGCAACTAATGAAAAACTGTTTTTT.

The V call is TRBV18, the J call TRBJ2-2; TRBD1 might be the D (6 bases). Germline V gene data show CDR1 as KGHSH and CDR2 as LQKENI. The CDR3 contains 16 residues. The V end lost 3 bases, the J end lost 0 bases, and 11 bases lay between the germline ends. CDR3: CASSPLGAPNTGELFF. The CDR3 DNA is TGTGCCAGCTCACCGCTGGGGGCACCGAACACCGGGGAGCTGTTTTTT.

The CDR3 protein is CASSFGGGVYNEQFF. In DNA, the CDR3 is TGTGCCAGCAGCTTCGGAGGAGGGGTTTACAATGAGCAGTTCTTC. V usage is TRBV9 and J usage is TRBJ2-1, with a weak D call TRBD2 (6 bases). This CDR3 region has 15 residues. V was cut by 4 bases and J by 4 bases, with 15 bases left in between. CDR1 is SGDLS and CDR2 is YYNGEE in the germline V gene.

V usage is TRBV6-5 and J usage is TRBJ2-7; tentative D call: TRBD1 (6 bases). CDR3 length equals 13 residues. Trimming removed 2 bases from V and 8 bases from J, with 13 bases in between. Germline lookup yields CDR1 MNHEY and CDR2 SVGAGI. The CDR3 region is CASSYGGREKQYF. Written as DNA, the CDR3 is TGTGCCAGCAGTTACGGGGGCAGGGAAAAGCAGTACTTC.

The chain carries TRBV27 and TRBJ2-7, with D possibly being TRBD1 or TRBD2 (5 bases each). Per germline, CDR1 MNHEY and CDR2 SMNVEV (reference sequence). V lost 7 bases and J 2 bases, leaving 15 bases between the germline ends. This CDR3 has 14 amino acids. The CDR3: CASTGGDPTYEQYF. As DNA, the CDR3 is TGTGCCAGCACCGGTGGGGACCCCACCTACGAGCAGTACTTC.

This clone was detected only once. The chain uses TRBV7-2 and TRBJ2-7; tentative D call: TRBD2 (6 bases). Germline CDR1 SGHTA, CDR2 FQGNSA. The V end lost 0 bases, the J end lost 6 bases, and 12 bases lay between the germline ends. The CDR3 consists of 14 residues. CDR3 loop: CASSLAPAGAEQYF. In nucleotides, the CDR3 is TGTGCCAGCAGCTTAGCGCCAGCGGGCGCCGAGCAGTACTTC.

V is TRBV10-1 and J is TRBJ2-3; D remains ambiguous. This CDR3 comprises 14 residues. Per the germline V gene, CDR1 is WNHNN and CDR2 is SYGVQD (reference sequence). V shed 0 bases and J shed 2 bases, with 6 bases lying between them. CDR3: CASSESPATDTQYF. Written as DNA, the CDR3 is TGCGCCAGCAGTGAGTCCCCAGCCACAGATACGCAGTATTTT.

The chain is built from TRBV6-1 and TRBJ1-2; no clear D. The CDR3 totals 16 residues. CDR1 is MNHNS and CDR2 is SASEGT in the germline V gene. Trimming cost V 0 bases and J 4 bases, with 15 bases left between them. DNA for the CDR3: TGTGCCAGCAGTGAAGCGTTACGGCCCGTAGGCTATGGCTACACCTTC. It specifies CASSEALRPVGYGYTF.

V gene TRBV7-2 combines with J gene TRBJ1-1; D unresolved. Per the germline V gene, CDR1 is SGHTA and CDR2 is FQGNSA. Trimming took off 0 bases at V and 0 bases at J, with 8 bases between the two ends. The length of the CDR3 is 15 residues. CDR3 loop: CASSLAPPLNTEAFF. The CDR3 DNA sequence: TGTGCCAGCAGCTTAGCGCCCCCACTGAACACTGAAGCTTTCTTT.

This chain joins TRBV19 and TRBJ1-2; 9 bases align to TRBD1. The germline V gene encodes CDR1 LNHDA and CDR2 SQIVND (reference sequence). This CDR3 comprises 15 residues. V shed 5 bases, J shed 4 bases, and the junction held 8 bases outside the gene matches. In nucleotides, the CDR3 is TGTGCCAGTAGTGCCGGGACAGGGAGTTTCTATGGCTACACCTTC. Translating it yields CASSAGTGSFYGYTF.

The rearrangement joins TRBV5-4 to TRBJ1-6; perhaps TRBD1 as D (5 bases). Germline CDR1 is SGHNT and CDR2 is YYREEE (reference sequence). V was pared by 3 bases and J by 13 bases, with 20 bases between. The CDR3 has 15 amino acids. The CDR3 loop is CASSSGRENHFPLHF. CDR3 sequence (DNA): TGTGCCAGCAGCTCTGGCAGGGAGAATCACTTCCCCCTCCACTTT.

The chain combines TRBV6-5 with TRBJ2-7; 7 nucleotides align to TRBD2. Germline CDR1 and CDR2: MNHEY and SVGAGI. J was trimmed by 4 bases and V by 6 bases; bases with no gene match: 9. The CDR3 has 14 amino acids. CDR3 DNA sequence: TGTGCCAGCAGACCCAAGCGGGGAACGTACGAGCAGTACTTC. Translating gives CASRPKRGTYEQYF.

The chain employs TRBV5-1 and TRBJ2-4; a possible D gene is TRBD2 (6 bases). Germline V gene sequence: CDR1 SGHRS, CDR2 YFSETQ. V was cut by 4 bases and J by 7 bases, with 15 bases left in between. This CDR3 region has 14 residues. CDR3 DNA: TGCGCCAGCAGCCCCACTGTGGGGGGTAACATTCAGTACTTC. This sequence encodes CASSPTVGGNIQYF.

The rearrangement joins TRBV6-5 to TRBJ1-3; D ambiguous. The CDR3 covers 15 residues. Between the trimmed V and J ends, which lost 0 bases and 4 bases, there was a span of 10 bases. Germline values: CDR1 MNHEY, CDR2 SVGAGI. The CDR3 DNA reads as TGTGCCAGCAGTTACTCGTCGACGAGGGGAAACACCATATATTTT. Translated, it gives CASSYSSTRGNTIYF.

The rearrangement uses TRBV5-8 and TRBJ1-1; no clear D gene. The germline V gene encodes CDR1 SGHTS and CDR2 YDEGEE. Trimming cost V 1 base and J 7 bases, with 14 bases left between them. The CDR3 contains 14 residues. The CDR3 sequence is CASSLWTRENEAFF. As DNA, the CDR3 is TGTGCCAGCAGCTTGTGGACGAGGGAAAATGAAGCTTTCTTT.

In its sample, this clone was seen a few times. This chain connects TRBV20-1 to TRBJ1-3; no clear D. V dropped 5 bases and J dropped 4 bases, with 6 bases sitting between them. Germline V gene data show CDR1 as DFQATT and CDR2 as SNEGSKA (reference sequence). The CDR3 is 11 residues long. The CDR3 sequence: CSALLGNTIYF. The CDR3 bases are TGCAGTGCTTTATTAGGAAACACCATATATTTT.